This T cell receptor (beta chain) was sequenced for a study of cytomegalovirus exposure and HLA in healthy donors. Study-wide results and limits: A list of approximately 150 TCR beta chains associated with cytomegalovirus was given.

This CDR3 comprises 14 residues. J lost 7 bases, V lost 6 bases, and 10 bases had no gene match. CDR1 MNHNS and CDR2 SASEGT come from the germline V gene. This PCR relied on a set of 60 Vbeta primers and 13 Jbeta primers. Profiled with immunoSEQ multiplex PCR; TCRdb holds only in-frame clones, not every one. The sample carries around 100,000 clones, approximately 70% recorded once. Each donor's status was that of a healthy bone marrow donor. Note on this clone: Its antigen is unknown.

The chain employs TRBV6-1 and TRBJ1-2; 8 bases match TRBD1. The clonotype originates from a man in his thirties or forties in good health and CMV-seropositive. Material for sequencing was PBMCs. CDR3 nucleotides: TGTGCCAGCAGACAACGGGACAGGTTAAGTGGCTACACCTTC. It translates to CASRQRDRLSGYTF.